The present T cell receptor (beta chain) was sequenced within a study of metastatic and nonmetastatic thyroid tumors. Study summary: Repertoire data that came from the blood and tumor or nodule tissue of malignant and benign thyroid patients were compared. Findings and caveats of the study: For both blood and tumor, malignant thyroid tumors reportedly showed significantly higher TCR beta diversity than benign nodules did.

Thyroid surgery was performed in patients who had received no treatment beforehand. In the case of this clone: Its specificity is unknown.

Per the authors' pipeline: Clinicopathological groups of papillary thyroid cancer showed CDR3 differences that were used to build a distant-metastasis classifier. TCRdb ran MiXCR on the PCR reads. It is TCRdb's table, rather than the study itself, that gives the V and J calls and clone size. Counted here are 7,000 to 8,500 clones, roughly 24% occurring once; the ten biggest clones make up less than 20%. CDR1 MNHEY and CDR2 SMNVEV come from the germline V gene (reference sequence). CDR3 length: 17 residues. Trimming removed 7 bases from V and 3 bases from J, with 24 bases in between. The chain couples TRBV27 to TRBJ1-2; tentative D call: TRBD1 (6 bases). This clonotype originated in a female donor with papillary thyroid cancer or a benign thyroid nodule (not recorded which). Some clones in this sample may be carry-over from other donors' samples. Sequenced material: tumor tissue. The CDR3 nucleotides are TGTGCCAGCATCCACCAAACCGGGGGGGGCAGGGACTATGGCTACACCTTC. Protein sequence: CASIHQTGGGRDYGYTF.